Shown below are 16 T cell receptor beta chains from a single sample sequenced in a study of blood T cell repertoires in COVID-19. Using immunoSEQ multiplex PCR, the repertoire was profiled, and TCRdb retains in-frame clones only, with some absent. The table includes approximately 300,000 clones, roughly 90% detected once. Material for sequencing was peripheral blood. These receptors originate from a woman aged 25 to 45 with COVID-19, enrolled during active disease.

This chain connects TRBV9 to TRBJ2-1; weak D call: TRBD2 (6 bases). The CDR3 covers 18 residues. Germline CDR1 SGDLS, CDR2 YYNGEE. Trimming left V 0 bases short and J 7 bases short, with 23 bases between. The CDR3 coding sequence is TGTGCCAGCAGCGTAGCGGCCCTAGCGCTCCCCCTTAGTAATGAGCAGTTCTTC. It is translated as CASSVAALALPLSNEQFF.

In DNA, the CDR3 is TGTGCCAGCAGCCGTGGGGGATTAGCGGGAGACGACGGGGAGCTGTTTTTT. Translating gives CASSRGGLAGDDGELFF. The chain combines TRBV28 with TRBJ2-2; 9 bases are a match to TRBD2. The CDR3 runs to 17 residues. Germline V lookup: CDR1 MDHEN, CDR2 SYDVKM. The V and J ends lost 6 bases and 7 bases, in that order; junction bases with no gene match: 15.

This rearrangement joins TRBV7-9 to TRBJ1-1; unclear D gene. The V and J ends lost 5 bases and 7 bases respectively, with 14 bases between them. Germline V lookup: CDR1 SEHNR, CDR2 FQNEAQ (reference sequence). The CDR3 sequence is 13 residues long. The CDR3 loop reads CASSPYGGDEAFF. In nucleotides, the CDR3 is TGTGCCAGCAGCCCCTATGGAGGTGATGAAGCTTTCTTT.

The CDR3 DNA sequence: TGCGCCAGCAGCTTACGGTCCTACAATGAGCAGTTCTTC. Protein: CASSLRSYNEQFF. The rearrangement links TRBV5-1 to TRBJ2-1; no reliable D call. V was clipped by 2 bases and J by 1 base, with 4 bases between them. Germline CDR1 reads SGHRS; CDR2 reads YFSETQ. This CDR3 is 13 amino acids long.

This clone was detected a few times. V usage is TRBV21-1 and J usage is TRBJ1-5; the tabulated D call, TRBD1, remains unverified against the DNA. TRBV21-1 is shown as a pseudogene. The CDR3 contains 13 residues. The CDR3 here is CASSRGRVQPQHF. The CDR3 nucleotides are TGTGCCAGCAGCAGGGGGCGCGTTCAGCCCCAGCATTTT.

The chain is built from TRBV28 and TRBJ2-7, with 12 nucleotides matching TRBD1. The CDR3 consists of 14 residues. CDR1 is MDHEN, CDR2 SYDVKM, per germline. The trim removed 5 bases at V and 9 bases at J, leaving 8 bases unmatched. The CDR3 loop reads CASSGRDRGPGQYF. In DNA, the CDR3 is TGTGCCAGCAGTGGCCGGGACAGGGGGCCGGGGCAGTACTTC.

This clone turned up a few times. The J gene is TRBJ2-1, the V gene TRBV29-1; 10 nucleotides agree with TRBD2. The CDR3 runs to 13 residues. The germline V gene encodes CDR1 SQVTM and CDR2 ANQGSEA. V shed 3 bases and J 9 bases; nucleotides not matched to a gene: 5. CDR3 DNA sequence: TGCAGCGTTGACGGAGGGACTAGCGCTGAGCAGTTCTTC. Its translation: CSVDGGTSAEQFF.

This clone was observed once. The chain carries TRBV9 and TRBJ2-1; D is perhaps TRBD2 (6 bases). The germline CDR1 and CDR2 sequences are SGDLS and YYNGEE. This CDR3 region has 14 residues. The ends were cut back, 3 bases at V and 9 bases at J, with 16 bases in the middle. CDR3 amino acids: CASSALGGAGEQFF. CDR3 DNA: TGTGCCAGCAGCGCCCTCGGAGGGGCGGGTGAGCAGTTCTTC. The complete variable domain, with remaining parts taken from reference TRBV9 and TRBJ2-1, reads DSGVTQTPKHLITATGQRVTLRCSPRSGDLSVYWYQQSLDQGLQFLIQYYNGEERAKGNILERFSAQQFPDLHSELNLSSLELGDSALYFCASSALGGAGEQFFGPGTRLTVL.

Only a few counts were recorded for this clone. This CDR3 is CASSSAYEQYF. DNA of the CDR3: TGTGCCAGCAGCAGCGCCTACGAGCAGTACTTC. The chain recombines TRBV7-9 with TRBJ2-7, with no clear D. Germline V gene data show CDR1 as SEHNR and CDR2 as FQNEAQ (reference sequence). Trimming removed 5 bases at V and 2 bases at J, with 4 bases between. CDR3 length: 11 amino acids.

This sequence joins TRBV28 and TRBJ2-1, with no clear D. The V gene's germline CDR1 is MDHEN and CDR2 SYDVKM. Between the trimmed V and J ends, which lost 8 bases and 0 bases, there was a span of 20 bases. CDR3 length: 17 residues. This CDR3 reads CASLPDSSLSSYNEQFF. DNA for the CDR3: TGTGCCAGCCTGCCTGACTCGTCCCTAAGCTCCTACAATGAGCAGTTCTTC. The whole variable domain, remainder taken from reference TRBV28 and TRBJ2-1, is DVKVTQSSRYLVKRTGEKVFLECVQDMDHENMFWYRQDPGLGLRLIYFSYDVKMKEKGDIPEGYSVSREKKERFSLILESASTNQTSMYLCASLPDSSLSSYNEQFFGPGTRLTVL.

The V and J genes are TRBV7-2 and TRBJ2-3; maybe TRBD2 (6 bases). Germline CDR1 is SGHTA and CDR2 is FQGNSA. There are 15 residues in the CDR3. Between the trimmed V and J ends, which lost 5 bases and 2 bases, there was a span of 14 bases. The CDR3 spells CASSRLGTSTDTQYF. The CDR3 nucleotides are TGTGCCAGCAGCCGCCTAGGGACTTCCACAGATACGCAGTATTTT.

The genes are TRBV5-5 and TRBJ1-1, with 7 bases lining up with TRBD1. With 3 bases clipped from V and 0 bases from J, the junction kept 5 bases outside the gene matches. This CDR3 is built from 15 residues. Looked up from germline, CDR1 is SGHKS and CDR2 is YYEKEE (reference sequence). The CDR3 DNA reads TGTGCCAGCAGCTCAAAGACAGGGTTGAACACTGAAGCTTTCTTT. Translating gives CASSSKTGLNTEAFF. The full variable domain, completed using reference TRBV5-5 and TRBJ1-1, is DAGVTQSPTHLIKTRGQQVTLRCSPISGHKSVSWYQQVLGQGPQFIFQYYEKEERGRGNFPDRFSARQFPNYSSELNVNALLLGDSALYLCASSSKTGLNTEAFFGQGTRLTVV.

The chain combines TRBV5-1 with TRBJ1-2; 7 nucleotides match TRBD1. Trimming took 0 bases from V and 8 from J; bases not matched to a gene: 4. This CDR3 has 13 amino acids. Germline V gene data show CDR1 as SGHRS and CDR2 as YFSETQ. The chain's CDR3 is CASSLGDSSGYTF. CDR3 DNA sequence: TGCGCCAGCAGCTTGGGGGACAGCAGCGGCTACACCTTC.

This chain uses TRBV30 with TRBJ2-7; 8 positions agree with TRBD2. There are 13 residues in the CDR3. Germline loops: CDR1 GTSNPN, CDR2 SVGIG (reference sequence). Losses at the gene ends were 0 bases for V and 12 bases for J; bases not matched to a gene: 10. The CDR3: CAWSVRSGSGMYF. DNA for the CDR3: TGTGCCTGGAGTGTAAGAAGCGGGAGTGGGATGTACTTC.

The genes are TRBV19 and TRBJ1-4, with TRBD1 matching 8 bases. CDR1 and CDR2 from the germline V gene are LNHDA and SQIVND (reference sequence). The J segment lost 5 bases and the V segment lost 3 bases, leaving 5 bases of the junction unmatched. CDR3 length equals 15 residues. DNA of the CDR3: TGTGCCAGTAGTATCCGACAGGGGACGAATGAAAAACTGTTTTTT. Translated, it gives CASSIRQGTNEKLFF.

A word on this clone: The same CDR3 is also encoded by other DNA sequences in this sample. This chain links TRBV6-1 with TRBJ2-1, with 7 bases aligning to TRBD2. Trimming removed 3 bases from V and 9 bases from J; junction bases left unmatched: 23. The germline CDR1 and CDR2 sequences are MNHNS and SASEGT. The CDR3 has 19 residues. The CDR3 is CASSDGGSGGPFDGAEQFF. The CDR3 region has the DNA TGTGCCAGCAGTGACGGGGGTTCGGGGGGTCCTTTCGATGGGGCTGAGCAGTTCTTC.